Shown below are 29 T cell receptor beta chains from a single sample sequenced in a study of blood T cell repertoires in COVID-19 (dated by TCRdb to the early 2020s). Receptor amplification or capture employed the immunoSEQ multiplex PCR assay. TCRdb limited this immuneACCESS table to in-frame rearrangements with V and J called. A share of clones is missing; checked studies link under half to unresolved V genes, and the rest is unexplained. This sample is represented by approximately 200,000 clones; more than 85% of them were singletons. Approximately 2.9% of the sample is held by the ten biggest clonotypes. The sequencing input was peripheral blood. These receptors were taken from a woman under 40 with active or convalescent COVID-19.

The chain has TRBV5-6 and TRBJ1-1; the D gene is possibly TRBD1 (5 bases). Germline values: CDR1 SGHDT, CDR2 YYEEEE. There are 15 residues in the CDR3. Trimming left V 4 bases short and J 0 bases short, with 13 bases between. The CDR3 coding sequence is TGTGCCAGCAGCCCTGAGACAGAGCTGAACACTGAAGCTTTCTTT. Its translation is CASSPETELNTEAFF.

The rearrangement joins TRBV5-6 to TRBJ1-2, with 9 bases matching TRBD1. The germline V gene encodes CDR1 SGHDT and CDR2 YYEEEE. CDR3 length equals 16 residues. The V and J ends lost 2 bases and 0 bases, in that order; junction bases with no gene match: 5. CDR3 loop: CASSLTGTGTNYGYTF. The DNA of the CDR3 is TGTGCCAGCAGCTTAACCGGGACAGGGACTAACTATGGCTACACCTTC.

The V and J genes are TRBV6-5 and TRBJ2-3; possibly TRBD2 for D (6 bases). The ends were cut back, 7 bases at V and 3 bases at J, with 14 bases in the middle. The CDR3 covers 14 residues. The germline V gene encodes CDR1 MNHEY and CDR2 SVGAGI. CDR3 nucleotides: TGTGCCAGCACCCCCGGGGCGGGAACAGATACGCAGTATTTT. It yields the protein CASTPGAGTDTQYF.

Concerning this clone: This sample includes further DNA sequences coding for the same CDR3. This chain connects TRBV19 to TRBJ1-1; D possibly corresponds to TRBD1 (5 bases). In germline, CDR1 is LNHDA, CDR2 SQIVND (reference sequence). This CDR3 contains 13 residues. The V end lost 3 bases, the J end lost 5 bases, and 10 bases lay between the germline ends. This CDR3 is CASSIGGGTEAFF. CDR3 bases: TGTGCCAGTAGTATCGGGGGAGGGACTGAAGCTTTCTTT.

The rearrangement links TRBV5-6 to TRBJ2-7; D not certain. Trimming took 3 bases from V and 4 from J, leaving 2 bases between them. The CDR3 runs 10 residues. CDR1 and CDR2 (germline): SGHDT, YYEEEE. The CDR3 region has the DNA TGTGCCAGCAGCTCGTACGAGCAGTACTTC. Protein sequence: CASSSYEQYF.

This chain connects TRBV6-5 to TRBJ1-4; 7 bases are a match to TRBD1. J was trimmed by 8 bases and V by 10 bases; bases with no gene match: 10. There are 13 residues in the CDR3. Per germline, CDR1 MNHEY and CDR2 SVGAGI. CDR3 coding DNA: TGTGCCACTATTGAGGGGGCCGGGGAAAAACTGTTTTTT. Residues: CATIEGAGEKLFF.

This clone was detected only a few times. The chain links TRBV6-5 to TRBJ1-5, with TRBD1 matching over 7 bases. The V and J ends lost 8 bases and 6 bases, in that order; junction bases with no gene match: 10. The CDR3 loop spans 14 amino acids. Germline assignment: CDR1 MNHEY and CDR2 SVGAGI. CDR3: CASVDREGGQPQHF. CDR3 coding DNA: TGTGCCAGCGTCGACAGGGAAGGAGGTCAGCCCCAGCATTTT.

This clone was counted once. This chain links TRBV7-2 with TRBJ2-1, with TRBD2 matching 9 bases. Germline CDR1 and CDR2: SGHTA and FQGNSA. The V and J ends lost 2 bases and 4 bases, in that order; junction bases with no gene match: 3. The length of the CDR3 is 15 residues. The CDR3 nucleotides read TGTGCCAGCAGCTTAACTAGCGGGCCTTACAATGAGCAGTTCTTC. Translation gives CASSLTSGPYNEQFF.

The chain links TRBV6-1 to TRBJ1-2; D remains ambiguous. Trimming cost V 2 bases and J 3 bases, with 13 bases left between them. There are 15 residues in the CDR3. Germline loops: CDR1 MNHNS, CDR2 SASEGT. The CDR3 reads CASSELFRTDYGYTF. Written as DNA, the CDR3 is TGTGCCAGCAGTGAATTATTTAGGACTGACTATGGCTACACCTTC.

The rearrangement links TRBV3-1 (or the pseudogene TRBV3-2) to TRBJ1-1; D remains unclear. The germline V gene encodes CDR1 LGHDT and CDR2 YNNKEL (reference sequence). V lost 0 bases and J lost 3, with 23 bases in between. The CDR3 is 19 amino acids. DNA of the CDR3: TGTGCCAGCAGCCAAGATCTTTTTCGTCGGCGGGGTCAGGACACTGAAGCTTTCTTT. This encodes CASSQDLFRRRGQDTEAFF.

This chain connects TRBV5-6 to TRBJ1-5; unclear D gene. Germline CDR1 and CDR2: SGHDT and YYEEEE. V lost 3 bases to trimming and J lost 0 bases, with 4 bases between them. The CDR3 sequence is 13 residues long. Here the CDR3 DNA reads TGTGCCAGCAGCTCCAATAGCAATCAGCCCCAGCATTTT. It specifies CASSSNSNQPQHF.

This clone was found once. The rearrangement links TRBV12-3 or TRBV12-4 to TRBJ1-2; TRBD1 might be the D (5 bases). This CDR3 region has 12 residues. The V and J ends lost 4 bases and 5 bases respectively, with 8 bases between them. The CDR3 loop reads CASSYRGYGYTF. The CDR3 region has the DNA TGTGCCAGCAGTTACCGGGGGTATGGCTACACCTTC.

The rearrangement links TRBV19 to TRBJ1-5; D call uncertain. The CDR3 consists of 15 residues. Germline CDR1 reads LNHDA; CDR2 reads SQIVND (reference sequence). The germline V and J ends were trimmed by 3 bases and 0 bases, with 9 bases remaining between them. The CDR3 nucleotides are TGTGCCAGTAGTATCTCGGGGAATAGCAATCAGCCCCAGCATTTT. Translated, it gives CASSISGNSNQPQHF.

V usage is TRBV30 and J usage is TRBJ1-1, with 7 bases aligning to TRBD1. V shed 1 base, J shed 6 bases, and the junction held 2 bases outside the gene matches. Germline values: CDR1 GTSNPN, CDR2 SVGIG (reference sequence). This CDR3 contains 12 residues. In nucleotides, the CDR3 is TGTGCCTGGAGTGCGACAGGGCCTGAAGCTTTCTTT. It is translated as CAWSATGPEAFF.

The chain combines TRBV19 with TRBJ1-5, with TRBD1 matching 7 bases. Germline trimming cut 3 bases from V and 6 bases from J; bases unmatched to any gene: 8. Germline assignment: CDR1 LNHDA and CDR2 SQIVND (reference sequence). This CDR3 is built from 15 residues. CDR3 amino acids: CASSILDRVSQPQHF. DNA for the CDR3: TGTGCCAGTAGTATCCTCGACAGGGTAAGTCAGCCCCAGCATTTT.

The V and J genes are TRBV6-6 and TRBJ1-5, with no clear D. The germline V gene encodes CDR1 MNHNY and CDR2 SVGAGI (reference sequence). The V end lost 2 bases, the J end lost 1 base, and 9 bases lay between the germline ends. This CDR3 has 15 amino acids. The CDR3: CASSYEGYSNQPQHF. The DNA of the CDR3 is TGTGCCAGCAGTTACGAGGGCTACAGCAATCAGCCCCAGCATTTT.

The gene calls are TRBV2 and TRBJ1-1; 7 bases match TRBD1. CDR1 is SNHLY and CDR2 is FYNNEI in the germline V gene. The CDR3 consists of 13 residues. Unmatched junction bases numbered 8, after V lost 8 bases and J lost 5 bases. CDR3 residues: CASEEGARTEAFF. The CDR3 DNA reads TGTGCCAGCGAAGAGGGGGCGAGGACTGAAGCTTTCTTT. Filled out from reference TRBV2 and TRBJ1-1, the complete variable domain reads EPEVTQTPSHQVTQMGQEVILRCVPISNHLYFYWYRQILGQKVEFLVSFYNNEISEKSEIFDDQFSVERPDGSNFTLKIRSTKLEDSAMYFCASEEGARTEAFFGQGTRLTVV.

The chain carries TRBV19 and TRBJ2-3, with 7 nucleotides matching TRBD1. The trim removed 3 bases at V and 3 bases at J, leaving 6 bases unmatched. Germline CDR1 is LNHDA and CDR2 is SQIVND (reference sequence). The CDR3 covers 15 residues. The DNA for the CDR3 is TGTGCCAGTAGTATTAGGGGGACAGATACAGATACGCAGTATTTT. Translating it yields CASSIRGTDTDTQYF.

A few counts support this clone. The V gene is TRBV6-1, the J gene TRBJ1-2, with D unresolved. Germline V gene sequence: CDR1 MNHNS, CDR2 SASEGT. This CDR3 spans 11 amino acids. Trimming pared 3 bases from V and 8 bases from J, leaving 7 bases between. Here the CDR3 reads CASSEAGGYTF. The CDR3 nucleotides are TGTGCCAGCAGTGAGGCGGGGGGCTACACCTTC.

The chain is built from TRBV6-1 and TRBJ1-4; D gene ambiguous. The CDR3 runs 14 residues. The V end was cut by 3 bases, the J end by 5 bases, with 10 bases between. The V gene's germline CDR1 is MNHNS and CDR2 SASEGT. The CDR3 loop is CASSEAGVNEKLFF. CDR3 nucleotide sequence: TGTGCCAGCAGTGAGGCCGGGGTGAATGAAAAACTGTTTTTT.

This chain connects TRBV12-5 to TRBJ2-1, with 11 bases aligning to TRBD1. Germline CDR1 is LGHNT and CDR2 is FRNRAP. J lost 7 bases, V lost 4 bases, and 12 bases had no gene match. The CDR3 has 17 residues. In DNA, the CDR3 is TGTGCTAGTGGTTCTACCTCCGGGACAGGGGGGTTGAATGAGCAGTTCTTC. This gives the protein CASGSTSGTGGLNEQFF.

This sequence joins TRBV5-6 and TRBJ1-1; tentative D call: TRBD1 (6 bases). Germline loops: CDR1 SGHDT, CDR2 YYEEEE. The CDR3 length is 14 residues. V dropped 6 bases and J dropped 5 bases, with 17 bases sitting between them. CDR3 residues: CASTRTGRNTEAFF. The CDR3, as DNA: TGTGCCAGCACCCGAACAGGGAGAAATACTGAAGCTTTCTTT.

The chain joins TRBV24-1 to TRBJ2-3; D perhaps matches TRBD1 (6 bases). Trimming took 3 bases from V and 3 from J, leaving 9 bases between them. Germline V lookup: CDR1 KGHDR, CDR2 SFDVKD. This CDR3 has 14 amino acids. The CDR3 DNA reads TGTGCCACCAGTGATCCTACAGGGACAGATACGCAGTATTTT. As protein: CATSDPTGTDTQYF.

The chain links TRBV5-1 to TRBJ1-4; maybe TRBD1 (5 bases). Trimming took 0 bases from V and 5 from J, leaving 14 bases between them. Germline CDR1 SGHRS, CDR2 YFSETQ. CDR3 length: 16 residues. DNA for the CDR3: TGCGCCAGCAGCTTGGCCTGGGGGAGGGTAAATGAAAAACTGTTTTTT. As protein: CASSLAWGRVNEKLFF.

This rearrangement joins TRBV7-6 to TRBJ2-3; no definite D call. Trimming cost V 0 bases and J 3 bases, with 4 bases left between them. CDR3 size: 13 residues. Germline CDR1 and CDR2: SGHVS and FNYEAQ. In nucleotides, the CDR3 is TGTGCCAGCAGCTTAGCGCGAACAGATACGCAGTATTTT. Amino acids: CASSLARTDTQYF.

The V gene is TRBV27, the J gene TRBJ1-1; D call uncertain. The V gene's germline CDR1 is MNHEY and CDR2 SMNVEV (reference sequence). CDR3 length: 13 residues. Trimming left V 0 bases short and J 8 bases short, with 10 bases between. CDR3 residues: CASSLSRPGEAFF. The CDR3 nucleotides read TGTGCCAGCAGTTTATCGAGGCCTGGGGAAGCTTTCTTT.

In nucleotides, the CDR3 is TGTGCCAGCAGTTATGAAGGGGGACAGGGGCGTGGGGCCAAAAACATTCAGTACTTC. Translating gives CASSYEGGQGRGAKNIQYF. V usage is TRBV2 and J usage is TRBJ2-4, with 10 bases fitting TRBD1. V gave up 5 bases and J gave up 1 base; unmatched junction bases: 14. CDR1 and CDR2 from the germline V gene are SNHLY and FYNNEI. The CDR3 contains 19 residues.

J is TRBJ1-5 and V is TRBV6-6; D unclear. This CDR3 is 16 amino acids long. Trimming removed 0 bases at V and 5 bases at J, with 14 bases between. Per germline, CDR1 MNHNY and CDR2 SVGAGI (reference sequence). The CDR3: CASSYSEPLWDQPQHF. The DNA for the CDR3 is TGTGCCAGCAGTTACTCGGAGCCTTTGTGGGATCAGCCCCAGCATTTT.

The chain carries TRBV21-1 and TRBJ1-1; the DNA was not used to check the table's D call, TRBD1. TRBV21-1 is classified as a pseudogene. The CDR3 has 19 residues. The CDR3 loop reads CASSKADLGTAVANTEAFF. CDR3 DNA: TGTGCCAGCAGCAAAGCGGACCTCGGGACAGCGGTGGCGAACACTGAAGCTTTCTTT.